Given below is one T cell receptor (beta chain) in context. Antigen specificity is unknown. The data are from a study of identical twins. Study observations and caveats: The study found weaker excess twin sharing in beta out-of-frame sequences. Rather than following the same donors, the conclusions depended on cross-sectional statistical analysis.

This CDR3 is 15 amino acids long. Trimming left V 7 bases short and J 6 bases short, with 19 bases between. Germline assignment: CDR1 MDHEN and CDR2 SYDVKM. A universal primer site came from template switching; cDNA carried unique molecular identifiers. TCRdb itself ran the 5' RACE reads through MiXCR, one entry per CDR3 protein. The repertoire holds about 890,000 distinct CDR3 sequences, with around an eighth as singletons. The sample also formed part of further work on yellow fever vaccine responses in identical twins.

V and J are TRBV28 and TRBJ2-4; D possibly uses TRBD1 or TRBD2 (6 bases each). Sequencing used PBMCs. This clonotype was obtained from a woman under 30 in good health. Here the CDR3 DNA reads TGTGCCAGCATCGAAGGGGCAGGAGGGGGAAACATTCAGTACTTC. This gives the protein CASIEGAGGGNIQYF.